Here is one T cell receptor (beta chain) with its context. The antigen is not known. A much larger clone sits a single nucleotide away, making a read error possible. Template switching by 5'RACE produced TCR cDNA, adding a universal primer site and UMIs. A single record per CDR3 protein comes from TCRdb applying MiXCR to the 5' RACE reads. The repertoire consists of some 240,000 distinct CDR3 sequences, with more than 3.5% occurring once and the leading ten covering about 19%. Looked up from germline, CDR1 is LNHNV and CDR2 is YYDKDF (reference sequence). The CDR3 sequence is 14 residues long. The sample belongs to a study of T cells after yellow fever vaccination. Turning to the study itself: Any fraction with a low cell number was prepared using SMART-Seq v4 Ultra Low Input. Regarding the study as a whole: Clones from primary vaccination mostly reappeared after the booster (less than 98% CD4, approximately 91% CD8). A weaker but faster secondary response was observed, peaking on day 5 versus 15.

The V call is TRBV15, the J call TRBJ1-5; no definite D call. The sequence came from a man younger than 35 who received the YFV17D yellow fever vaccine. The sample here was PBMCs, taken 15 days after the yellow fever booster vaccination. The CDR3 here is CASGGQSFNKPQHF. The CDR3 DNA sequence: TGTGCCTCCGGAGGGCAGAGCTTCAATAAGCCCCAGCATTTT. The entire variable domain, with the rest obtained from reference TRBV15 and TRBJ1-5, is as follows: DAMVIQNPRYQVTQFGKPVTLSCSQTLNHNVMYWYQQKSSQAPKLLFHYYDKDFNNEADTPDNFQSRRPNTSFCFLDIRSPGLGDTAMYLCASGGQSFNKPQHFGDGTRLSIL.